This entry describes one T cell receptor beta chain. Antigen: not known. These data come from a study of cytomegalovirus exposure and HLA in healthy donors. Study details: It was reported in a later analysis that the 120 validation repertoires used the same platform as the roughly 700 first-cohort repertoires.

The repertoire was sequenced with immunoSEQ multiplex PCR; TCRdb's copy has only in-frame clones and lacks some. The sample lists about 330,000 clones; 86% were seen once. The CDR3 has 15 amino acids. Trimming left V 3 bases short and J 4 bases short, with 10 bases between. CDR1 SGHTA and CDR2 FQGTGA come from the germline V gene. Study findings and constraints: A few chains tied to CMV proved CMV antigen-specific in vitro. It was around 160 TCR beta chains that were listed as cytomegalovirus-associated.

Donors came from a validation cohort of 90 to 150 subjects, distinct from the first 666-subject cohort. The V gene is TRBV7-3, the J gene TRBJ2-6; D uncertain. The sequence came from a woman aged 18-29 years in good health and CMV-seronegative. Sample: PBMCs. CDR3 in amino acids: CASSLSTDGANVLTF. DNA for the CDR3: TGTGCCAGCAGCTTGAGTACAGACGGGGCCAACGTCCTGACTTTC.